This entry lists 2 T cell receptor beta chains sequenced from one sample in a study of shared clonotypes between healthy human individuals. Naive CD8 cells comprised CD45RO-negative, CCR7-positively selected cells, excluding terminally differentiated effector memory CD45RA+ cells. Here immunoSEQ multiplex PCR was the method, and the copy in TCRdb shows in-frame clones only, minus some. The profile covers roughly 2 million clones, with around 96% appearing a single time and roughly 1% taken by the ten largest. The sample taken for sequencing was naive CD8+ T cells sorted from blood. All receptors derive from a man between 18 and 29 years old in good health.

The chain couples TRBV29-1 to TRBJ2-5, with D perhaps matching TRBD1 or TRBD2 (5 bases each). The CDR3 extends over 14 amino acids. Germline values: CDR1 SQVTM, CDR2 ANQGSEA. V dropped 2 bases and J dropped 1 base, with 11 bases sitting between them. Here the CDR3 reads CSVEIGAFQETQYF. Here the CDR3 DNA reads TGCAGCGTTGAAATCGGGGCTTTCCAAGAGACCCAGTACTTC.

The chain has TRBV28 and TRBJ2-7; D possibly corresponds to TRBD2 (6 bases). This CDR3 contains 13 residues. The germline gives CDR1 MDHEN, CDR2 SYDVKM. Between the trimmed V and J ends, which lost 3 bases and 5 bases, there was a span of 11 bases. CDR3 bases: TGTGCCAGCAGTTTGGCGGGGCTGGACGAGCAGTACTTC. Amino acid sequence: CASSLAGLDEQYF.